The 29 T cell receptor beta chains listed next were all sequenced from one sample in a study of T cell responses to AZD1222 COVID-19 vaccine. Using immunoSEQ multiplex PCR, the repertoire was profiled, and TCRdb retains in-frame clones only, with some absent. The sample holds about 120,000 clones, 70% to 90% seen once. The source was peripheral blood, collected on day 0 of AZD1222 vaccination. The receptor source for this set is an adult in good health.

The gene calls are TRBV5-4 and TRBJ2-5; no firm D call. The CDR3 spans 14 residues. Germline V lookup: CDR1 SGHNT, CDR2 YYREEE (reference sequence). The V end was cut by 4 bases, the J end by 3 bases, with 13 bases between. The CDR3, as DNA: TGTGCCAGCAGCCGCCAAGGAAGGGAAGAGACCCAGTACTTC. Encoded protein: CASSRQGREETQYF.

The chain uses TRBV9 and TRBJ1-1; no definite D call. Germline CDR1 and CDR2: SGDLS and YYNGEE. This CDR3 contains 19 residues. The V and J ends lost 0 bases and 1 base respectively, with 22 bases between them. The CDR3: CASSVEMNSPGPPNTEAFF. CDR3 sequence (DNA): TGTGCCAGCAGCGTAGAGATGAACAGCCCAGGACCCCCGAACACTGAAGCTTTCTTT.

The rearrangement uses TRBV9 and TRBJ2-1, with D tentatively TRBD1 (6 bases). The CDR3 contains 16 residues. The V gene's germline CDR1 is SGDLS and CDR2 YYNGEE. Trimming removed 4 bases at V and 6 bases at J, with 20 bases between. The DNA of the CDR3 is TGTGCCAGCAGCCGACGGGACAAAATCAAATCCAATGAGCAGTTCTTC. The encoded protein is CASSRRDKIKSNEQFF.

J is TRBJ1-1 and V is TRBV28; maybe TRBD1 (6 bases). Trimming took 7 bases from V and 1 from J, leaving 16 bases between them. Germline V lookup: CDR1 MDHEN, CDR2 SYDVKM. The CDR3 loop spans 15 amino acids. The CDR3 region has the DNA TGTGCCAGCAAAGACAGGCTACTCGCGAACACTGAAGCTTTCTTT. As protein: CASKDRLLANTEAFF. Supplemented by reference TRBV28 and TRBJ1-1, the full variable domain reads DVKVTQSSRYLVKRTGEKVFLECVQDMDHENMFWYRQDPGLGLRLIYFSYDVKMKEKGDIPEGYSVSREKKERFSLILESASTNQTSMYLCASKDRLLANTEAFFGQGTRLTVV.

This chain's CDR3 is CASSGTGSEETQYF. CDR3 in DNA: TGCGCCAGCAGCGGGACAGGGTCCGAAGAGACCCAGTACTTC. V and J are TRBV5-1 and TRBJ2-5; TRBD1 matches 9 bases. CDR1 is SGHRS and CDR2 is YFSETQ in the germline V gene. CDR3 size: 14 residues. J was trimmed by 3 bases and V by 4 bases; bases with no gene match: 4.

This clone was found once. The CDR3 bases are TGTGCCAGCCGACCAAACCCGTCGGGGGCTTATGGCTACACCTTC. Translated, it gives CASRPNPSGAYGYTF. The V gene is TRBV6-4, the J gene TRBJ1-2, with TRBD1 as a possible D gene (6 bases). V dropped 8 bases and J dropped 5 bases, with 21 bases sitting between them. From germline, CDR1 is MRHNA and CDR2 SNTAGT. There are 15 residues in the CDR3.

This sequence joins TRBV9 and TRBJ1-1; D is ambiguous. Germline V gene data show CDR1 as SGDLS and CDR2 as YYNGEE. The V and J ends lost 4 bases and 6 bases respectively, with 10 bases between them. The CDR3 sequence is 12 residues long. The CDR3 loop is CASSPLEAEAFF. In DNA, the CDR3 is TGTGCCAGCAGCCCATTAGAGGCTGAAGCTTTCTTT. The full variable domain, in which reference TRBV9 and TRBJ1-1 provide the parts outside the CDR3, is DSGVTQTPKHLITATGQRVTLRCSPRSGDLSVYWYQQSLDQGLQFLIQYYNGEERAKGNILERFSAQQFPDLHSELNLSSLELGDSALYFCASSPLEAEAFFGQGTRLTVV.

The chain joins TRBV4-1 to TRBJ2-1; D is uncertain. Germline V CDR1 and CDR2: MGHRA, YSYEKL. The CDR3 has 11 residues. The V end was cut by 7 bases, the J end by 4 bases, with 5 bases between. In DNA form, the CDR3 reads TGCGCCAGCACCCAGTACAATGAGCAGTTCTTC. Protein sequence: CASTQYNEQFF.

The chain employs TRBV4-2 and TRBJ1-1, with D possibly matching TRBD1 (6 bases). Per the germline V gene, CDR1 is LGHNA and CDR2 is YNFKEQ. The V end was cut by 3 bases, the J end by 6 bases, with 17 bases between. The CDR3 has 15 residues. The CDR3 DNA is TGTGCCAGCAGCCAGGGGGGCGCAATACTGGCTGAAGCTTTCTTT. This encodes CASSQGGAILAEAFF.

V is TRBV28 and J is TRBJ1-1, with 9 positions matching TRBD1. Germline V gene data show CDR1 as MDHEN and CDR2 as SYDVKM. V lost 7 bases to trimming and J lost 3 bases; unmatched junction nucleotides: 6. The CDR3 is made up of 14 amino acids. CDR3 amino acids: CASTTGGRHTEAFF. In DNA, the CDR3 is TGTGCCAGCACCACAGGGGGCAGGCACACTGAAGCTTTCTTT. The full variable domain, in which reference TRBV28 and TRBJ1-1 provide the parts outside the CDR3, is DVKVTQSSRYLVKRTGEKVFLECVQDMDHENMFWYRQDPGLGLRLIYFSYDVKMKEKGDIPEGYSVSREKKERFSLILESASTNQTSMYLCASTTGGRHTEAFFGQGTRLTVV.

V usage is TRBV5-1 and J usage is TRBJ2-4, with TRBD1 matching 8 bases. With 0 bases clipped from V and 8 bases from J, the junction kept 7 bases outside the gene matches. In germline, CDR1 is SGHRS, CDR2 YFSETQ. The CDR3 runs 15 residues. CDR3 protein: CASSLVAGGVDIQYF. In DNA, the CDR3 is TGCGCCAGCAGCTTGGTGGCAGGGGGCGTAGACATTCAGTACTTC.

This clone was observed a single time. The chain links TRBV15 to TRBJ2-3; D possibly corresponds to TRBD2 (6 bases). V was trimmed by 3 bases and J by 0 bases, leaving 13 bases between them. Germline CDR1 LNHNV, CDR2 YYDKDF (reference sequence). This CDR3 region has 16 residues. In DNA, the CDR3 is TGTGCCACCAGCAGGGGCGGGGATCCTAGCACAGATACGCAGTATTTT. This sequence encodes CATSRGGDPSTDTQYF. Complete variable domain (other parts from reference TRBV15 and TRBJ2-3): DAMVIQNPRYQVTQFGKPVTLSCSQTLNHNVMYWYQQKSSQAPKLLFHYYDKDFNNEADTPDNFQSRRPNTSFCFLDIRSPGLGDTAMYLCATSRGGDPSTDTQYFGPGTRLTVL.

This chain uses TRBV5-8 with TRBJ2-1; 10 nucleotides agree with TRBD2. J gave up 0 bases and V 0 bases, and 9 bases lay outside the gene matches. The CDR3 extends over 19 amino acids. CDR1 is SGHTS, CDR2 YDEGEE, per germline. CDR3 DNA: TGTGCCAGCAGCTTGGGTGGGGGTAGCGGGAGGCCCTCCTACAATGAGCAGTTCTTC. Its protein is CASSLGGGSGRPSYNEQFF.

This chain uses TRBV6-5 with TRBJ1-6, with TRBD1 as a possible D gene (6 bases). V was trimmed by 6 bases and J by 14 bases, leaving 8 bases between them. The CDR3 runs 10 residues. Germline CDR1 reads MNHEY; CDR2 reads SVGAGI. The CDR3 DNA reads as TGTGCCAGCAGAAGGGGGTCCCTCCACTTT. Translation gives CASRRGSLHF.

The chain joins TRBV18 to TRBJ2-7; D possibly corresponds to TRBD1 (5 bases). Per the germline V gene, CDR1 is KGHSH and CDR2 is LQKENI. V was cut by 3 bases and J by 3 bases, with 9 bases left in between. The length of the CDR3 is 13 residues. The CDR3 reads CASSPSTGYEQYF. CDR3 nucleotides: TGTGCCAGCTCACCTTCCACAGGCTACGAGCAGTACTTC.

In DNA form, the CDR3 reads TGTGCCAGCAGTTTCTCTCTCCGGGAGGAGCAGTACTTC. This translates into CASSFSLREEQYF. The chain combines TRBV28 with TRBJ2-7, with D perhaps matching TRBD2 (6 bases). This CDR3 contains 13 residues. Trimming pared 3 bases from V and 7 bases from J, leaving 13 bases between. CDR1 is MDHEN and CDR2 is SYDVKM in the germline V gene.

The chain combines TRBV28 with TRBJ1-2; 8 bases map to TRBD1. J gave up 3 bases and V 5 bases, and 8 bases lay outside the gene matches. This CDR3 spans 15 amino acids. CDR1 and CDR2 (germline): MDHEN, SYDVKM. CDR3 amino acids: CASSPADRGHYGYTF. The DNA of the CDR3 is TGTGCCAGCAGTCCCGCAGACAGGGGTCACTATGGCTACACCTTC.

This clone was detected once. The V gene is TRBV19, the J gene TRBJ2-5; 9 bases fit TRBD2. Germline CDR1 is LNHDA and CDR2 is SQIVND (reference sequence). V was pared by 7 bases and J by 3 bases, with 6 bases of the junction left unmatched. CDR3 length: 14 residues. The CDR3 DNA follows: TGTGCCAGTAAGCCTAGCGGGAACGAAGAGACCCAGTACTTC. This sequence encodes CASKPSGNEETQYF.

This clone turned up a few times. The chain joins TRBV6-4 to TRBJ1-1; 7 nucleotides agree with TRBD1. CDR3 length equals 15 residues. V lost 2 bases to trimming and J lost 5 bases; unmatched junction nucleotides: 8. Germline assignment: CDR1 MRHNA and CDR2 SNTAGT. The CDR3 bases are TGTGCCAGCAGTGACCCCTCGACAGGGATAACTGAAGCTTTCTTT. Protein product: CASSDPSTGITEAFF.

This CDR3 is CASRRSGLGGDTQYF. The CDR3 nucleotides read TGTGCCAGCAGACGATCGGGACTAGGAGGGGATACGCAGTATTTT. The V gene is TRBV6-6, the J gene TRBJ2-3; 8 nucleotides align to TRBD2. The CDR3 is made up of 15 amino acids. After removal of 6 bases from V and 6 bases from J, the junction contained 11 bases not matched to a gene. CDR1 MNHNY and CDR2 SVGAGI come from the germline V gene (reference sequence).

This clone was seen once. The gene calls are TRBV28 and TRBJ2-7; perhaps D is TRBD1 or TRBD2 (7 bases each). This CDR3 has 13 residues. V lost 10 bases and J 2 bases, leaving 15 bases between the germline ends. Germline assignment: CDR1 MDHEN and CDR2 SYDVKM. For the CDR3, the DNA is TGTGCCACCCGGGGGGACAGCACCTACGAGCAGTACTTC. Translating it yields CATRGDSTYEQYF.

The chain is built from TRBV14 and TRBJ2-7, with TRBD1 matching over 8 bases. The V gene's germline CDR1 is SGHDN and CDR2 FVKESK. The length of the CDR3 is 15 residues. J lost 2 bases, V lost 8 bases, and 11 bases had no gene match. This chain's CDR3 is CASRGTGTGTYEQYF. As DNA, the CDR3 is TGTGCCAGCCGCGGGACCGGGACAGGAACCTACGAGCAGTACTTC.

This CDR3 is CASRAPGRGNNSPLHF. The CDR3 DNA follows: TGTGCCAGCAGGGCCCCAGGCAGGGGCAATAATTCACCCCTCCACTTT. The chain carries TRBV11-2 and TRBJ1-6, with D possibly matching TRBD1 (6 bases). V was trimmed by 6 bases and J by 5 bases, leaving 17 bases between them. CDR1 is SGHAT, CDR2 FQNNGV, per germline. The CDR3 spans 16 residues.

This chain uses TRBV2 with TRBJ2-6, with D hard to call. V dropped 5 bases and J dropped 0 bases, with 11 bases sitting between them. The germline CDR1 and CDR2 sequences are SNHLY and FYNNEI. There are 16 residues in the CDR3. As DNA, the CDR3 is TGTGCCAGCAGTTCATACAATCCCTCTGGGGCCAACGTCCTGACTTTC. This encodes CASSSYNPSGANVLTF.

The CDR3 DNA sequence: TGTGCCAGCAGCTTAGACGGGAGGCGCTACAATGAGCAGTTCTTC. Its protein product is CASSLDGRRYNEQFF. This sequence joins TRBV7-3 and TRBJ2-1; 7 positions match TRBD2. From germline, CDR1 is SGHTA and CDR2 FQGTGA. Germline trimming cut 2 bases from V and 3 bases from J; bases unmatched to any gene: 4. This CDR3 has 15 residues.

The rearrangement uses TRBV30 and TRBJ1-5; no clear D gene. The V gene lost 1 base and the J gene lost 5 bases, with 6 bases spanning the gap. The CDR3 loop spans 12 amino acids. Looked up from germline, CDR1 is GTSNPN and CDR2 is SVGIG (reference sequence). CDR3 DNA sequence: TGTGCCTGGAGTGAATCTCATCAGCCCCAGCATTTT. It is translated as CAWSESHQPQHF.

By sample fraction, this clone is medium-sized. The gene calls are TRBV18 and TRBJ1-1; tentatively, D is TRBD1 (5 bases). Trimming pared 6 bases from V and 1 base from J, leaving 12 bases between. The CDR3 length is 14 residues. Germline-derived CDR1 and CDR2 are KGHSH and LQKENI. This chain's CDR3 is CASSPLGTNTEAFF. As DNA, the CDR3 is TGTGCCAGCTCCCCCCTAGGGACGAACACTGAAGCTTTCTTT.

This clone has only a few counts. CDR3 sequence (DNA): TGTGCCAGCAAGAACACTGAAGCTTTCTTT. This gives the protein CASKNTEAFF. The chain links TRBV9 to TRBJ1-1, with no clear D. V lost 6 bases and J 1 base, leaving 1 base between the germline ends. The CDR3 runs to 10 residues. Looked up from germline, CDR1 is SGDLS and CDR2 is YYNGEE.

The chain recombines TRBV9 with TRBJ1-1; D is unclear. Germline V gives CDR1 SGDLS, CDR2 YYNGEE. The ends were cut back, 0 bases at V and 0 bases at J, with 9 bases in the middle. The CDR3 spans 15 residues. CDR3 protein: CASSVAGSMNTEAFF. The CDR3 DNA reads TGTGCCAGCAGCGTAGCGGGCAGCATGAACACTGAAGCTTTCTTT. Together with reference TRBV9 and TRBJ1-1, the CDR3 gives the full variable domain: DSGVTQTPKHLITATGQRVTLRCSPRSGDLSVYWYQQSLDQGLQFLIQYYNGEERAKGNILERFSAQQFPDLHSELNLSSLELGDSALYFCASSVAGSMNTEAFFGQGTRLTVV.